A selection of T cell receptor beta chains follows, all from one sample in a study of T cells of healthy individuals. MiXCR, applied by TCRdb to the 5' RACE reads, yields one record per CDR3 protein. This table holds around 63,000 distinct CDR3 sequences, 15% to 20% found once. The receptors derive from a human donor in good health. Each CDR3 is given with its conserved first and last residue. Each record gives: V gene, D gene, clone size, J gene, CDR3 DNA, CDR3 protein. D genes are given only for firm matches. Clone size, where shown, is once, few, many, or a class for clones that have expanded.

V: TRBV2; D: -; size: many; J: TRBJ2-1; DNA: TGTGCCAGCGCAAGGGGTGAGCAGTTCTTC; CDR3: CASARGEQFF
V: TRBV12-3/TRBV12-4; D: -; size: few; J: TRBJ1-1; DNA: TGTGCCAGCAAGCCTATATATTTTGGTGAAGCTTTCTTT; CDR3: CASKPIYFGEAFF
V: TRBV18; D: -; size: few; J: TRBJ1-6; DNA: TGTGCCAGCTCACCAGCCACAGGGAATTCACCCCTCCACTTT; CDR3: CASSPATGNSPLHF
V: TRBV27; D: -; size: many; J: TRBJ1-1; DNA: TGTGCCAGCAGTTTACTCCAGGGGCGCCGAAACACTGAAGCTTTCTTT; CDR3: CASSLLQGRRNTEAFF
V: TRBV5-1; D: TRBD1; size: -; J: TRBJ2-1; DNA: TGCGCCAGCAGCTACCGGGACAGCTACAATGAGCAGTTCTTC; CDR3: CASSYRDSYNEQFF
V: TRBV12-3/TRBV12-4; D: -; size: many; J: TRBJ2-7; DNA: TGTGCCAGCACGACTCGTAGGGGCTACGAGCAGTACTTC; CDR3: CASTTRRGYEQYF
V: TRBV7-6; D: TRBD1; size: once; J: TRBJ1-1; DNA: TGTACCAGCAGCTTCGGACAGGGCGTGGACACTGAAGCTTTCTTT; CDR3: CTSSFGQGVDTEAFF
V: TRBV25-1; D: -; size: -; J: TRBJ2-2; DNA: TGTGCCAGCAGCCCAAAGGGGGACGGGCGCGGGGAGCTGTTTTTT; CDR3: CASSPKGDGRGELFF
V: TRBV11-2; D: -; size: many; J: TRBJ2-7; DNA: TGTGCCAGCAGCTTAGACTGGACAGTAGTCAACGAGCAGTACTTC; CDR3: CASSLDWTVVNEQYF
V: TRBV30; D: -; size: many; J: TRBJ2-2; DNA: TGTGCCTGGGGAGGGATTCTAACCGGGGAGCTGTTTTTT; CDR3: CAWGGILTGELFF
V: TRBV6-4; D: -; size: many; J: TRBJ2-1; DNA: TGTGCCAGCAGTGACTCGGTCGGGTTTGGGGATGAGCAGTTCTTC; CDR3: CASSDSVGFGDEQFF
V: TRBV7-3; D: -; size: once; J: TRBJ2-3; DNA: TGTGCCAGCAGCCCCAACCCCACAAATACGCAGTATTTT; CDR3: CASSPNPTNTQYF
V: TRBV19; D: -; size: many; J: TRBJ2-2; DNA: TGTGCCAGTAGTATAGGACAGCCCGGGGAGCTGTTTTTT; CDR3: CASSIGQPGELFF
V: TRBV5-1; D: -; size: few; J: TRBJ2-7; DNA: TGCGCCAGCAGCTTTTTTGGTGGGGACTCATCCTTC; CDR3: CASSFFGGDSSF
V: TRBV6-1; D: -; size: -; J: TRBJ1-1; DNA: TGTGCCAGCAGTTTCCGGGATCCGAACACTGAAGCTTTCTTT; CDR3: CASSFRDPNTEAFF
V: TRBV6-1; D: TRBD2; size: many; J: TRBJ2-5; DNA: TGTGCCAGCGGTAGCGGGGGGGACCAAGAGACCCAGTACTTC; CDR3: CASGSGGDQETQYF
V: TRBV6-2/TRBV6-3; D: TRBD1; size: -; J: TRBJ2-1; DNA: TGTGCCAGCAGTTACTCAATTGGGACAGGGGTTTTTGAGCAGTTCTTC; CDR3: CASSYSIGTGVFEQFF
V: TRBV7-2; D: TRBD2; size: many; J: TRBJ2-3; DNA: TGTGCCAGCAGCCCTTTGGGGGAAGCGGGAGTTCGCACAGATACGCAGTATTTT; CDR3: CASSPLGEAGVRTDTQYF
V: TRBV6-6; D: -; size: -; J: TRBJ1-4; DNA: TGTGCCAGCAGCCCAGGGAGGGCGAATGAAAAACTGTTTTTT; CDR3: CASSPGRANEKLFF
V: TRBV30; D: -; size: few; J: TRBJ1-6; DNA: TGTGCCTGGAGGCCCGTCGGAGGGCAGGGAGTTCGGGCCCTCCACTTT; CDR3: CAWRPVGGQGVRALHF
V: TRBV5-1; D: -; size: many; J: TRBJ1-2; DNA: TGCGCCAGCAGCTCTGTAGGGAATGGCTACACCTTC; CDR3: CASSSVGNGYTF
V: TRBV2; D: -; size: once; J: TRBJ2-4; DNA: TGTGCCAGCAGTGTGGGGGGAGCACTAGCCAAAAACATTCAGTACTTC; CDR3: CASSVGGALAKNIQYF
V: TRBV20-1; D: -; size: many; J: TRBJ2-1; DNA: TGCAGTGCTAGAGATCCGTCTAGCGCCACGGATGAGCAGTTCTTC; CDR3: CSARDPSSATDEQFF